This T cell receptor beta chain came from a study of blood T cell repertoires in COVID-19. Study summary: Some COVID-19 samples were acute and others convalescent; all came from the United States, Italy and Spain. The analysed material was cDNA or gDNA that came from T cells, B-cell-depleted T cells, or PBMCs.

In the study's own analysis: Reference gene primer amplification gave nucleated cell count estimates. Sequencing was performed with immunoSEQ multiplex PCR; in TCRdb, only in-frame clones are kept and a portion is missing. The V and J calls and clone size are taken from that table; D and trimming were inferred from the DNA. This sample carries 150,000 to 200,000 clones, 82% of them seen once, and the ten largest clones take 8.4%. The CDR3 consists of 15 residues. The J segment lost 7 bases and the V segment lost 1 base, leaving 4 bases of the junction unmatched. Germline CDR1 MGHRA, CDR2 YSYEKL. This TCR derives from a woman in her 70s with acute or convalescent COVID-19. The specimen was peripheral blood. This chain joins TRBV4-1 and TRBJ1-5; 10 nucleotides line up with TRBD1. DNA of the CDR3: TGCGCCAGCAGCCAAGGACAGGGGGCATACCAGCCCCAGCATTTT. Protein product: CASSQGQGAYQPQHF.